This T cell receptor (beta chain) was profiled in a study of shared clonotypes between healthy human individuals. The CDR3 loop spans 13 amino acids. With 10 bases removed from V and 0 bases from J, the gap between germline ends came to 9 bases. Germline V gene sequence: CDR1 MNHNY, CDR2 SVGAGI (reference sequence). The data were produced by immunoSEQ multiplex PCR, yet TCRdb's version contains in-frame clones alone and is incomplete. Of roughly 600,000 clones listed, more than 95% are singletons. Terminally differentiated effector memory CD45RA+ cells were left out of the naive CD8 fraction, which was CD45RO-negative and positively selected for CCR7.

The chain has TRBV6-6 and TRBJ2-2, with D unresolved. The sample was naive CD8+ T cells sorted from blood. This clonotype originated in a man younger than 40 in good health. The CDR3 region is CATQAANTGELFF. The CDR3 DNA sequence: TGTGCCACCCAGGCAGCGAACACCGGGGAGCTGTTTTTT.